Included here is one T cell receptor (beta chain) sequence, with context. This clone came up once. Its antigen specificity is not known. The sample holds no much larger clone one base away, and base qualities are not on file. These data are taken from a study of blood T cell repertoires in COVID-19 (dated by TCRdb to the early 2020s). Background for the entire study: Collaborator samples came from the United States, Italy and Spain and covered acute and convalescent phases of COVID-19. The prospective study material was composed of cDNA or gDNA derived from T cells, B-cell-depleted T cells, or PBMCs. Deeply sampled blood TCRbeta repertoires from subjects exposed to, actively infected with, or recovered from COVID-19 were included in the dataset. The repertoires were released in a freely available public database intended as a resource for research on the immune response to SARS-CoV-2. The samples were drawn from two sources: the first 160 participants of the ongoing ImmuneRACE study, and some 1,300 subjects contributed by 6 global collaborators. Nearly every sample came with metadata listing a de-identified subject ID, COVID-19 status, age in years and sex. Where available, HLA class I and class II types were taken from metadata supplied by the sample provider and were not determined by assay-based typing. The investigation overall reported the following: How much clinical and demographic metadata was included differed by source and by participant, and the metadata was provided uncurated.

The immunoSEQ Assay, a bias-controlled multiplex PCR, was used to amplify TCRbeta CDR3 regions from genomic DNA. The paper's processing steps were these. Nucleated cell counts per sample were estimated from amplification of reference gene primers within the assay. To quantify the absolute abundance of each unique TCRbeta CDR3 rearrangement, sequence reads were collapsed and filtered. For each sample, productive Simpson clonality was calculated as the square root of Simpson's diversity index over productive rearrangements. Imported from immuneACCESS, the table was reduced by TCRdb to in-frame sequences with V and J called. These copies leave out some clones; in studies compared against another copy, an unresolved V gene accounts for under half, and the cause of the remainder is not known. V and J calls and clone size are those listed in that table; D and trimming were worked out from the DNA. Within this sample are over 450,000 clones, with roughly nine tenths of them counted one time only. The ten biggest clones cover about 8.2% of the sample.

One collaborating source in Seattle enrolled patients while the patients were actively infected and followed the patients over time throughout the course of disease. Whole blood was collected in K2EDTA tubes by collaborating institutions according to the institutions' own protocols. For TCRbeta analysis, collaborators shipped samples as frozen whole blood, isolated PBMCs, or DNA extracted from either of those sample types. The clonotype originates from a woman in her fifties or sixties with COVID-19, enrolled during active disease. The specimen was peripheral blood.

The sequenced DNA is TGTGCCAGCAGTTTAAACGGGGGTAGGCCCCAGCATTTT. Its coded protein is CASSLNGGRPQHF. Rearrangement joined TRBV12-3 or TRBV12-4 to TRBJ1-5; the best D guess is TRBD1, with 5 bases matching. Trimming costs V 2 bases and J 9 bases, and their ends lie 11 bases apart. The CDR3 goes from the cysteine to the phenylalanine over 13 residues. Only the CDR3 DNA is retained, 39 bases long and in frame from the first base.